This T cell receptor (beta chain) was identified in a study of early T cells in non-severe SARS-CoV-2 infection. Study overall: Sequencing used unsorted whole-blood bulk RNA, so chains lack pairing.

CDR1 is MNHEY and CDR2 is SVGAGI in the germline V gene. This CDR3 comprises 17 residues. Trimming took off 8 bases at V and 6 bases at J, with 28 bases between the two ends. Findings and limits, study-wide: Lookups in VDJdb leaned toward anti-spike CD8 responses and missed private and CD4 specificities.

This clonotype came up a few times. Its antigen is unknown. Individual cDNA molecules received unique molecular identifiers during library preparation. TCRdb re-called the 5' RACE reads through MiXCR, storing one row per CDR3 protein. This sample yields tens of thousands of distinct CDR3 sequences, of which 12% to 15% are seen a single time; under 6.5% belongs to the top ten. The sequencing input was whole blood. The source of this sequence is an adult who was a healthcare worker with PCR-confirmed SARS-CoV-2 infection or an uninfected control (not recorded which). The rearrangement joins TRBV6-5 to TRBJ1-2, with D tentatively TRBD1 (5 bases). The CDR3 loop reads CASPQRTPPGRLDGYTF. CDR3 coding DNA: TGTGCCAGCCCTCAACGGACCCCCCCGGGACGGCTAGATGGCTACACCTTC.